The 32 T cell receptor beta chains in this list originate from one sample, sequenced in a study of human T cells and chemical hapten exposure. TCRdb used MiXCR to reprocess the RACE reads, holding one entry per CDR3 protein. The data show just over 350,000 distinct CDR3 sequences, with over 6% seen just once and less than 6.5% held by the top ten. Time point specified: patch test 2, 6 weeks after DPC sensitization. The treatment here: therapeutic diphenylcyclopropenone sensitization with weekly scalp DPC. The sequenced sample was whole blood, obtained in connection with sensitization to the hapten diphenylcyclopropenone (DPC). These receptors were obtained from a woman aged 18-29 years with alopecia areata. Some clones in this sample may be carry-over from other donors' samples.

About this clonotype: This may be a read error, as it is one base from a much larger clone. The chain recombines TRBV18 with TRBJ2-6, with D perhaps TRBD1 (5 bases). The ends were cut back, 3 bases at V and 0 bases at J, with 12 bases in the middle. The length of the CDR3 is 17 residues. Germline values: CDR1 KGHSH, CDR2 LQKENI. CDR3 nucleotides: TGTGCCAGCTCACCTCGGACAATGAGCTCTGGGGCCAACGTCCTGACTTTC. It translates to CASSPRTMSSGANVLTF.

This clonotype was detected many times. The chain couples TRBV6-2 or TRBV6-3 to TRBJ1-1; D might be TRBD1 (6 bases). Trimming removed 5 bases from V and 5 bases from J, with 27 bases in between. The CDR3 contains 18 residues. CDR1 and CDR2 from the germline V gene are MNHEY and SVGEGT. CDR3 sequence reads: CASSGLRGGKVLRTEAFF. CDR3 DNA: TGTGCCAGCAGTGGGCTCAGGGGAGGGAAAGTTCTCCGAACTGAAGCTTTCTTT.

This clonotype was seen ten or more times. The chain carries TRBV7-6 and TRBJ2-1; a possible D gene is TRBD2 (6 bases). V was clipped by 6 bases and J by 10 bases, with 19 bases between them. The CDR3 spans 14 residues. Per the germline V gene, CDR1 is SGHVS and CDR2 is FNYEAQ. The CDR3 reads CASSSGGVAGEQFF. The CDR3 DNA sequence: TGTGCCAGCAGTTCCGGAGGGGTGGCTGGGGAGCAGTTCTTC.

Many counts were recorded for this clonotype. The chain carries TRBV12-3 or TRBV12-4 and TRBJ1-6; no clear D gene. V lost 2 bases and J lost 7, with 6 bases in between. This CDR3 region has 13 residues. CDR3 DNA: TGTGCCAGCAGTTTAAAGGCCAATTCACCCCTCCACTTT. Protein product: CASSLKANSPLHF.

The rearrangement joins TRBV20-1 to TRBJ2-3; D perhaps matches TRBD1 (6 bases). CDR3 length: 15 amino acids. Germline V gene lookup returns CDR1 DFQATT and CDR2 SNEGSKA (reference sequence). V was shortened by 3 bases and J by 2 bases, with 15 bases between the two germline ends. CDR3 residues: CSARRGSQATDTQYF. In DNA, the CDR3 is TGCAGTGCTAGGAGGGGGAGCCAGGCCACAGATACGCAGTATTTT.

This clonotype was recorded many times. The chain couples TRBV4-2 to TRBJ2-5; 11 positions match TRBD2. There are 16 residues in the CDR3. The V gene's germline CDR1 is LGHNA and CDR2 YNFKEQ. The V and J ends lost 0 bases and 7 bases, in that order; junction bases with no gene match: 7. The CDR3 coding sequence is TGTGCCAGCAGCCAAGATGGTAGCGGGGGGGCAGGGACCCAGTACTTC. This encodes CASSQDGSGGAGTQYF.

The sample holds a few counts of this clonotype. The chain recombines TRBV3-1 with TRBJ1-4; D uncertain. CDR1 is LGHDT and CDR2 is YNNKEL in the germline V gene (reference sequence). The length of the CDR3 is 16 residues. The ends were cut back, 4 bases at V and 8 bases at J, with 20 bases in the middle. Written as DNA, the CDR3 is TGTGCCAGCAGCCCTCCCCGGAGGGCAGTTTACGAAAAACTGTTTTTT. Its translation is CASSPPRRAVYEKLFF.

The gene calls are TRBV5-1 and TRBJ2-1, with TRBD2 matching 10 bases. Germline lookup yields CDR1 SGHRS and CDR2 YFSETQ. This CDR3 contains 14 residues. The junction had 8 bases not matched to a gene; V was cut back by 3 bases and J by 11 bases. DNA for the CDR3: TGCGCCAGCAGCTCACCACTAGCGGGGATAAAGCAGTTCTTC. Translating gives CASSSPLAGIKQFF.

This rearrangement joins TRBV10-3 to TRBJ2-5, with 8 bases aligning to TRBD1. V trimming: 4 bases; J trimming: 3 bases; junction bases outside the gene matches: 4. The CDR3 is 14 residues long. Germline V lookup: CDR1 ENHRY, CDR2 SYGVKD. This CDR3 reads CAISAQQGEETQYF. The CDR3 bases are TGTGCCATCAGTGCGCAACAGGGGGAAGAGACCCAGTACTTC.

This clonotype was seen at least ten times. In DNA form, the CDR3 reads TGTGCCAGCAGTTCCGGACTAGCGGGGCGCAATGAGCAGTTCTTC. Protein product: CASSSGLAGRNEQFF. The chain carries TRBV6-2 or TRBV6-3 and TRBJ2-1; 12 bases agree with TRBD2. The CDR3 is 15 amino acids. V lost 4 bases, J lost 6 bases, and 4 bases stayed unmatched. Germline assignment: CDR1 MNHEY and CDR2 SVGEGT.

On this clonotype: One end of the junction fails to match germline, which may point to a read error. V usage is TRBV4-2 and J usage is TRBJ2-3; D uncertain. CDR1 is LGHNA, CDR2 YNFKEQ, per germline. CDR3 size: 14 residues. CDR3 nucleotide sequence: TGTGCCAGCAGCCAAGAGGAGATAGGAGATACGCGGTATTTT. Protein sequence: CASSQEEIGDTRYF.

This clonotype came up many times. V gene TRBV27 combines with J gene TRBJ1-2; D is unresolved. Trimming stripped 4 bases from V and 4 bases from J, with 13 bases between. The CDR3 length is 14 residues. Germline V gene lookup returns CDR1 MNHEY and CDR2 SMNVEV (reference sequence). In DNA form, the CDR3 reads TGTGCCAGCAGTTCCCTGACACGAAGCTATGGCTACACCTTC. Translated, it gives CASSSLTRSYGYTF.

This chain links TRBV29-1 with TRBJ2-2; D is possibly TRBD2 (5 bases). The CDR3 sequence is 12 residues long. V lost 6 bases, J lost 6 bases, and 11 bases lay in between. The V gene's germline CDR1 is SQVTM and CDR2 ANQGSEA. The DNA for the CDR3 is TGCAGCGTCAGACTCGGGGCCGGGGAGCTGTTTTTT. It encodes CSVRLGAGELFF.

The CDR3 loop is CASSQPLQGRDSPLHF. The CDR3 DNA is TGCGCCAGCAGTCAACCTCTACAGGGTCGTGATTCACCCCTCCACTTT. The rearrangement joins TRBV4-1 to TRBJ1-6; TRBD1 is a possible D gene (6 bases). CDR3 length: 16 amino acids. Deletions cut 6 bases from V and 8 bases from J, with 20 bases between. Germline CDR1 is MGHRA and CDR2 is YSYEKL.

This clonotype was counted a few times. The rearrangement uses TRBV5-1 and TRBJ1-1; no definite D call. This CDR3 is 13 amino acids long. CDR1 is SGHRS and CDR2 is YFSETQ in the germline V gene. V lost 3 bases, J lost 1 base, and 7 bases lay in between. DNA for the CDR3: TGCGCCAGCAGCTCGGAGAAGAACACTGAAGCTTTCTTT. Encoded protein: CASSSEKNTEAFF.

Here the CDR3 reads CASRGLAGVLPFFSTDTQYF. The CDR3 bases are TGTGCCAGCAGGGGACTAGCGGGGGTCCTACCTTTTTTCAGCACAGATACGCAGTATTTT. The V and J genes are TRBV12-3 or TRBV12-4 and TRBJ2-3, with 14 bases fitting TRBD2. The J segment lost 0 bases and the V segment lost 6 bases, leaving 14 bases of the junction unmatched. This CDR3 has 20 residues.

The gene calls are TRBV4-2 and TRBJ2-2, with 8 nucleotides matching TRBD1. Germline values: CDR1 LGHNA, CDR2 YNFKEQ. J lost 1 base, V lost 3 bases, and 10 bases had no gene match. The CDR3 is made up of 18 amino acids. CDR3 DNA sequence: TGTGCCAGCAGCCAGACCGGAGGACAGGGAGTGAACACCGGGGAGCTGTTTTTT. Its protein product is CASSQTGGQGVNTGELFF.

In this sample, this clonotype turned up many times. The genes are TRBV11-2 and TRBJ2-3; D gene uncertain. The CDR3 covers 11 residues. The germline V and J ends were trimmed by 3 bases and 7 bases, with 5 bases remaining between them. CDR1 is SGHAT and CDR2 is FQNNGV in the germline V gene. This chain's CDR3 is CASSFINTQYF. CDR3 DNA sequence: TGTGCCAGCAGCTTTATTAATACGCAGTATTTT.

This clonotype was detected ten times or more. J is TRBJ1-1 and V is TRBV5-6; D not resolved. The V end was cut by 1 base, the J end by 11 bases, with 15 bases between. This CDR3 has 13 residues. Germline CDR1 and CDR2: SGHDT and YYEEEE. CDR3 amino acids: CASSLNGVGRAFF. DNA of the CDR3: TGTGCCAGCAGCTTGAATGGAGTCGGACGGGCTTTCTTT.

This clonotype was recorded many times. This chain connects TRBV27 to TRBJ2-1; 8 nucleotides match TRBD2. Germline CDR1 MNHEY, CDR2 SMNVEV (reference sequence). This CDR3 contains 13 residues. Losses at the gene ends were 5 bases for V and 7 bases for J; bases not matched to a gene: 4. The CDR3 protein is CASSPGGANEQFF. CDR3 coding DNA: TGTGCCAGCAGTCCCGGGGGGGCAAATGAGCAGTTCTTC.

This clonotype has more than one count but fewer than ten. This sequence joins TRBV6-1 and TRBJ2-5; maybe TRBD1 (5 bases). Deletions cut 5 bases from V and 4 bases from J, with 11 bases between. CDR3 length: 13 residues. CDR1 MNHNS and CDR2 SASEGT come from the germline V gene. The CDR3 sequence is CASSLTDRETQYF. The CDR3 region has the DNA TGTGCCAGCAGTTTGACAGACCGAGAGACCCAGTACTTC.

This clonotype was observed a few times. The rearrangement joins TRBV2 to TRBJ2-7; D is undetermined. Trimming cost V 1 base and J 0 bases, with 16 bases left between them. This CDR3 has 17 amino acids. Per germline, CDR1 SNHLY and CDR2 FYNNEI. CDR3 amino acids: CASSEEGIGGSSYEQYF. The CDR3 DNA sequence: TGTGCCAGCAGTGAAGAAGGGATCGGCGGAAGCTCCTACGAGCAGTACTTC.

In this sample, this clonotype turned up many times. The chain recombines TRBV24-1 with TRBJ1-5; the D gene is possibly TRBD1 (5 bases). The V and J ends lost 7 bases and 2 bases respectively, with 20 bases between them. CDR3 length equals 17 residues. Germline-derived CDR1 and CDR2 are KGHDR and SFDVKD. Here the CDR3 DNA reads TGTGCCACCAGAAATAGGGGTTCTCCGCGCCGCAATCAGCCCCAGCATTTT. Translation: CATRNRGSPRRNQPQHF.

A few counts support this clonotype. This sequence joins TRBV5-1 and TRBJ2-7; 9 nucleotides line up with TRBD2. There are 14 residues in the CDR3. The germline V gene encodes CDR1 SGHRS and CDR2 YFSETQ. V lost 4 bases and J lost 5; bases outside the gene matches: 7. The CDR3 coding sequence is TGCGCCAGCAGCCCCGGGACTAGCCTCGACGAGCAGTACTTC. Protein product: CASSPGTSLDEQYF.

This clonotype was seen ten or more times. This chain connects TRBV7-6 to TRBJ1-4, with D possibly being TRBD1 (5 bases). CDR3 length: 17 amino acids. From germline, CDR1 is SGHVS and CDR2 FNYEAQ. V dropped 1 base and J dropped 5 bases, with 17 bases sitting between them. CDR3 amino acids: CASSLGQLKEWNEKLFF. The CDR3 region has the DNA TGTGCCAGCAGCTTAGGACAGCTAAAGGAGTGGAATGAAAAACTGTTTTTT.

This clonotype appeared a few times. V and J are TRBV2 and TRBJ2-7, with 7 bases that match TRBD2. The CDR3 covers 13 residues. Germline lookup yields CDR1 SNHLY and CDR2 FYNNEI. Unmatched junction bases numbered 3, after V lost 1 base and J lost 6 bases. CDR3 sequence: CASSEEREGEQYF. The CDR3 DNA reads as TGTGCCAGCAGTGAAGAAAGGGAGGGCGAGCAGTACTTC.

This clonotype was found many times. The chain has TRBV12-3 or TRBV12-4 and TRBJ1-6, with no clear D. The CDR3 contains 17 residues. V was shortened by 6 bases and J by 0 bases, with 15 bases between the two germline ends. The CDR3 is CASRMTRSLSYNSPLHF. CDR3 bases: TGTGCCAGCAGGATGACACGCAGCCTCTCCTATAATTCACCCCTCCACTTT.

V is TRBV5-1 and J is TRBJ2-1, with D perhaps matching TRBD1 or TRBD2 (5 bases each). V was cut by 2 bases and J by 8 bases, with 11 bases left in between. This CDR3 region has 13 residues. Germline V gives CDR1 SGHRS, CDR2 YFSETQ. In DNA form, the CDR3 reads TGCGCCAGCAGCTTTAGAAGAGGGGATGAGCAGTTCTTC. Translated, it gives CASSFRRGDEQFF.

Many counts were recorded for this clonotype. The CDR3 bases are TGTGCCAGCAGTACTACAGGGAGGACTGAAGCTTTCTTT. Residues: CASSTTGRTEAFF. V gene TRBV27 combines with J gene TRBJ1-1, with a weak D call TRBD1 (6 bases). The CDR3 has 13 amino acids. V was trimmed by 5 bases and J by 5 bases, leaving 12 bases between them. CDR1 is MNHEY and CDR2 is SMNVEV in the germline V gene (reference sequence).

This clonotype appeared a few times. Sequence at one end of the junction differs from germline and may be a read error. The gene calls are TRBV5-1 and TRBJ1-4; no reliable D call. This CDR3 comprises 12 residues. CDR1 and CDR2 from the germline V gene are SGHRS and YFSETQ. This CDR3 reads CASSLVGEDRSF. The DNA of the CDR3 is TGCGCCAGCAGCTTGGTCGGCGAGGATAGATCTTTT.

In this sample, this clonotype turned up a few times. The chain uses TRBV7-9 and TRBJ1-6, with 8 bases lining up with TRBD1. The CDR3 spans 16 residues. Losses at the gene ends were 4 bases for V and 0 bases for J; bases not matched to a gene: 2. The germline V gene has CDR1 SEHNR and CDR2 FQNEAQ (reference sequence). The CDR3 bases are TGTGCCAGCAGCTACGACAGGGGCTCCTATAATTCACCCCTCCACTTT. Protein sequence: CASSYDRGSYNSPLHF.

This clonotype was seen ten or more times. The V gene is TRBV20-1, the J gene TRBJ1-5; no clear D gene. Germline V gene data show CDR1 as DFQATT and CDR2 as SNEGSKA (reference sequence). The V gene lost 0 bases and the J gene lost 0 bases, with 12 bases spanning the gap. CDR3 length: 16 amino acids. As DNA, the CDR3 is TGCAGTGCTAGAGATTCCCGGAGGCTTAGCAATCAGCCCCAGCATTTT. Translated: CSARDSRRLSNQPQHF.